This TCR beta chain was found in a study of molecular identifiers for immune sequencing clone quantification. Study details: Four of five RNA aliquots from roughly 21,000 or 96,000 naive CD8 T cells were sequenced.

Germline V gene lookup returns CDR1 DFQATT and CDR2 SNEGSKA (reference sequence). The CDR3 extends over 17 amino acids. V lost 4 bases and J lost 0; bases outside the gene matches: 7. In this sample, this clonotype turned up many times. Its antigen is unidentified. Naive CD8 T cells underwent sorting with the CD8+CD4-CCR7+CD45RA+ definition. Methods described previously were used for bulk TCR libraries, and listed TCR primers were applied. TCRdb reanalysed the PCR reads using MiXCR and keeps one entry per CDR3 protein. The sample yields about 640,000 distinct CDR3 sequences, 20% seen once. Study-level results: For effector cells, clones above 20 RNA copies held over 97% of molecules; for naive cells, under 1%.

This TCR came from a human donor in good health. Some libraries in this study had Jurkat cell RNA spiked in. The specimen sequenced was naive CD8+ T cells from blood, with Jurkat cell RNA spiked in. Subset given: FACS-sorted CD8+CD4-CCR7+CD45RA+ naive T cells. This sequence joins TRBV20-1 and TRBJ2-6, with TRBD2 matching 9 bases. CDR3: CSANPLAGSSGANVLTF. CDR3 DNA sequence: TGCAGTGCTAACCCACTAGCGGGCAGCTCTGGGGCCAACGTCCTGACTTTC.